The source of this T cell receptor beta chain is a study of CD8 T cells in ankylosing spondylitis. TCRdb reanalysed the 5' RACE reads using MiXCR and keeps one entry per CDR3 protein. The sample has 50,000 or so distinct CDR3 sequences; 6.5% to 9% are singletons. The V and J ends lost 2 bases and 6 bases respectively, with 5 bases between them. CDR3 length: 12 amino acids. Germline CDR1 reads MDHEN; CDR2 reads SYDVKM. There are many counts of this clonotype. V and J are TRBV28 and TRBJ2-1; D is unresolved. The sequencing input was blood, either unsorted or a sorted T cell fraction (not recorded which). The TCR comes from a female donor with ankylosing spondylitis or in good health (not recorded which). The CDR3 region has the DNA TGTGCCAGCAGTTTAATCAGCAATGAGCAGTTCTTC. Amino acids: CASSLISNEQFF.